This is a list of T cell receptor beta chains from one sample in a study of blood T cell repertoires in COVID-19. Data came from immunoSEQ multiplex PCR; TCRdb stores just in-frame clones and leaves some out. Of some 150,000 clones in the sample, 86% are singletons; the top ten hold approximately 8.3%. Sequenced sample: peripheral blood. All receptors derive from a woman aged 55-69 years with acute or convalescent COVID-19. Each CDR3 is given with its conserved first and last residue. A D gene is named only where the DNA matches it firmly. Not all rows give a size; the values are once, few, many and, for expanded clones, a class.

NA	TRBV6-6	TRBD2	TRBJ2-2	TGTGCCAGCAGTCCGCCCTCACTAGCGGGGGGAGTCACCGGGGAGCTGTTTTTT	CASSPPSLAGGVTGELFF
NA	TRBV6-5	NA	TRBJ2-7	TGTGCCAGCACCCTCGGTCCGACCTACGAGCAGTACTTC	CASTLGPTYEQYF
NA	TRBV5-1	NA	TRBJ1-1	TGCGCCAGCAGCTTGTTAACGGGGGACACTGAAGCTTTCTTT	CASSLLTGDTEAFF
few	TRBV30	NA	TRBJ1-2	TGTGCCTGGAGTGTACTCGGTTTGGGGGGGGCGCATGGCTACACCTTC	CAWSVLGLGGAHGYTF
NA	TRBV7-2	NA	TRBJ1-1	TGTGCCAGCAGCACCGAGCTCGGACCCTCGGGATCTGAAGCTTTCTTT	CASSTELGPSGSEAFF
NA	TRBV6-2/TRBV6-3	NA	TRBJ2-7	TGTGCCGGCCGCCTGGGGGGGCCTTATAATCTTAGCTCCTACGAGCAGTACTTC	CAGRLGGPYNLSSYEQYF
NA	TRBV5-1	TRBD1	TRBJ2-2	TGCGCCAGCAGCTTGGCGGGACAGGGAGTCGGGGAGCTGTTTTTT	CASSLAGQGVGELFF
NA	TRBV14	NA	TRBJ1-1	TGTGCCAGCAGCCTCCCGGGGTTAGAAGCTTTCTTT	CASSLPGLEAFF
NA	TRBV4-1	NA	TRBJ2-7	TGCGCCAGCAGCCAAGAATTAAAGCTTTCTGCCTACGAGCAGTACTTC	CASSQELKLSAYEQYF
NA	TRBV2	NA	TRBJ2-3	TGTGCCAGCAGCCCCGGGTATACGCAGTATTTT	CASSPGYTQYF
NA	TRBV5-8	NA	TRBJ2-1	TGTGCCAGCAGCCCCCCGGGCAGGGCTGGATACAATGAGCAGTTCTTC	CASSPPGRAGYNEQFF
NA	TRBV15	NA	TRBJ2-4	TGTGCCACCAGCAGAGGCGTAATAGCCAAAAACATTCAGTACTTC	CATSRGVIAKNIQYF
NA	TRBV7-9	TRBD1	TRBJ2-1	TGTGCCAGCAGCTTAAGCCCCGGGACAGGGGGCATTGAGCAGTTCTTC	CASSLSPGTGGIEQFF
few	TRBV14	NA	TRBJ1-5	TGTGCCAGCAGCCCGGTCAGGGAATCGTGGCCCCAGCATTTT	CASSPVRESWPQHF
NA	TRBV11-2	NA	TRBJ1-1	TGTGCCAGCAGCTTGGGGGGGGACGCTGAAGCTTTCTTT	CASSLGGDAEAFF
NA	TRBV28	NA	TRBJ2-1	TGTGCCAGTGGGAAGGCTAGGGGGATCGCGGAGCAGTTCTTC	CASGKARGIAEQFF
NA	TRBV28	NA	TRBJ1-2	TGTGCCAGCAGTTTATCTGGGGGGACCTATGGCTACACCTTC	CASSLSGGTYGYTF
NA	TRBV5-1	NA	TRBJ2-7	TGCGCCAGCAGCTTGGACGAGGGGGGGATCCTGAACGAGCAGTACTTC	CASSLDEGGILNEQYF
NA	TRBV28	NA	TRBJ1-2	TGTGCCAGCAGGCGACTGGGGGACTTGGCTAACTATGGCTACACCTTC	CASRRLGDLANYGYTF
NA	TRBV7-2	TRBD2	TRBJ2-5	TGTGCCAGCAGCTTCCAGCGGGGGGTAAGGGAGACCCAGTACTTC	CASSFQRGVRETQYF
NA	TRBV9	TRBD1	TRBJ1-3	TGTGCCAGCAGCCTTCTGGGACAGGCGGTTGGAAACACCATATATTTT	CASSLLGQAVGNTIYF
NA	TRBV5-4	NA	TRBJ1-2	TGTGCCAGCAGCAAGGACAGCACGTACTATGGCTACACCTTC	CASSKDSTYYGYTF
once	TRBV9	TRBD1	TRBJ1-2	TGTGCCAGCAGCGTCCTGCAGGGGGCGGATGGCTACACCTTC	CASSVLQGADGYTF
NA	TRBV7-2	NA	TRBJ1-1	TGTGCCAGCAGCTTAGGGACAGTGAACACTGAAGCTTTCTTT	CASSLGTVNTEAFF
NA	TRBV5-1	TRBD1	TRBJ2-3	TGCGCCAGCAGCCTAGGGACAGCCACAGATACGCAGTATTTT	CASSLGTATDTQYF
many	TRBV15	NA	TRBJ2-3	TGTGCCACCAGCAGTTTGTTTAGGGGATCAGATACGCAGTATTTT	CATSSLFRGSDTQYF
NA	TRBV3-1/TRBV3-2	TRBD2	TRBJ2-5	TGTGCCAGCAGCCGTCGGCTAGCGGGGGCAAAAGAGACCCAGTACTTC	CASSRRLAGAKETQYF
NA	TRBV6-6	TRBD2	TRBJ2-5	TGTGCCAGCAGTTACATGGAGGGGCGGGGGCAAGAGACCCAGTACTTC	CASSYMEGRGQETQYF
NA	TRBV15	TRBD1	TRBJ1-1	TGTGCCACCAGCAGAGATATCTTAACAGGGGGCACCGCTGAAGCTTTCTTT	CATSRDILTGGTAEAFF
NA	TRBV6-5	TRBD2	TRBJ2-1	TGTGCCAGCAGAGCGGGGGGGTGGTCCTACAATGAGCAGTTCTTC	CASRAGGWSYNEQFF
NA	TRBV3-1/TRBV3-2	NA	TRBJ1-3	TGTGCCAGCAGCCAGGTCAGATCCTCTGGAAACACCATATATTTT	CASSQVRSSGNTIYF